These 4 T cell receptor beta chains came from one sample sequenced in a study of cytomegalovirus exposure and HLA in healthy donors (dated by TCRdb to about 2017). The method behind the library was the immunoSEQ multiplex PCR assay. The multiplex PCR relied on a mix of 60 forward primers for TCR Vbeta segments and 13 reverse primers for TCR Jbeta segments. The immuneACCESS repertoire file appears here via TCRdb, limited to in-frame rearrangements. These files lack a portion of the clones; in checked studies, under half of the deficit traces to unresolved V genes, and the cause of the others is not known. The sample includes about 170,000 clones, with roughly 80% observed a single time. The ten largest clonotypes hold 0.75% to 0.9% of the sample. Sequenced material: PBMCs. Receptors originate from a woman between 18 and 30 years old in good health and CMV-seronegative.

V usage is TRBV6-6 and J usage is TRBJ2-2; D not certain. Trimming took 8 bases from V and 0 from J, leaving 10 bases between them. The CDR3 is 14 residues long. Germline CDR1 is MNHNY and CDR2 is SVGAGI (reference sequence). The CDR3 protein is CASGPRPNTGELFF. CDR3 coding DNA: TGTGCCAGCGGGCCCAGGCCGAACACCGGGGAGCTGTTTTTT.

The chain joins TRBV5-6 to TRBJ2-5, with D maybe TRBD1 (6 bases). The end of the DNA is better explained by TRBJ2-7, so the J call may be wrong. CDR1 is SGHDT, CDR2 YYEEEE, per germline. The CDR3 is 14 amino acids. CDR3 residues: CASSLSNRDYEQYF. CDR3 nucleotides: TGTGCCAGCAGCTTGTCGAACAGGGACTACGAGCAGTACTTC.

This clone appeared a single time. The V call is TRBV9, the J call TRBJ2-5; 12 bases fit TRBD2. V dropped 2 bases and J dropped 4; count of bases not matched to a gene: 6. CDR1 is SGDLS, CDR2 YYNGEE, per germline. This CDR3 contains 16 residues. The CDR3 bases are TGTGCCAGCAGCGTTGCTAGCGGGGGGGTGGTAGAGACCCAGTACTTC. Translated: CASSVASGGVVETQYF.

The CDR3 DNA follows: TGTGCCAGCACCCCCCGGGGGGTATTCGGGGGCACTGAAGCTTTCTTT. Protein sequence: CASTPRGVFGGTEAFF. The J gene is TRBJ1-1, the V gene TRBV28; D is perhaps TRBD1 (5 bases). Germline loops: CDR1 MDHEN, CDR2 SYDVKM. This CDR3 spans 16 amino acids. Deletions cut 7 bases from V and 4 bases from J, with 22 bases between.